The 13 T cell receptor beta chains below come from one sample, sequenced in a study of cytomegalovirus exposure and HLA in healthy donors. PCR involved 60 Vbeta and 13 Jbeta primers. The method was immunoSEQ multiplex PCR; TCRdb's version includes in-frame clones alone and lacks a portion of them. The table lists fewer than 120,000 clones, nearly 80% of them singletons. Sequences were obtained from PBMCs. The receptors originated from a woman aged 25 to 45 in good health and CMV-seronegative.

The gene calls are TRBV2 and TRBJ1-2; D possibly corresponds to TRBD1 (5 bases). The germline V and J ends were trimmed by 6 bases and 2 bases, with 13 bases remaining between them. This CDR3 contains 14 residues. Germline V gives CDR1 SNHLY, CDR2 FYNNEI. This CDR3 is CASSKVDSNYGYTF. CDR3 DNA sequence: TGTGCCAGCAGCAAGGTAGACAGCAACTATGGCTACACCTTC.

The V call is TRBV18, the J call TRBJ2-2, with TRBD1 as a possible D gene (6 bases). CDR1 and CDR2 from the germline V gene are KGHSH and LQKENI. Trimming removed 4 bases from V and 0 bases from J, with 9 bases in between. The CDR3 covers 15 residues. The CDR3 DNA follows: TGTGCCAGCTCACATACAGGGCCGAACACCGGGGAGCTGTTTTTT. Translated, it gives CASSHTGPNTGELFF.

The chain couples TRBV6-5 to TRBJ2-7, with 8 bases lining up with TRBD1. Germline V gene data show CDR1 as MNHEY and CDR2 as SVGAGI. The CDR3 spans 16 residues. J lost 2 bases, V lost 2 bases, and 8 bases had no gene match. CDR3 sequence reads: CASSYPGQVVTYEQYF. CDR3 in DNA: TGTGCCAGCAGTTACCCGGGACAGGTAGTGACCTACGAGCAGTACTTC.

This chain links TRBV5-8 with TRBJ2-7; 7 positions match TRBD1. J was trimmed by 2 bases and V by 1 base; bases with no gene match: 15. The CDR3 contains 18 residues. Germline V CDR1 and CDR2: SGHTS, YDEGEE. CDR3 sequence: CASSLSVWGQKATYEQYF. Written as DNA, the CDR3 is TGTGCCAGCAGCTTGTCTGTATGGGGACAGAAGGCCACCTACGAGCAGTACTTC.

The V and J genes are TRBV11-2 and TRBJ2-1; tentatively, D is TRBD2 (5 bases). The CDR3 runs to 14 residues. V was trimmed by 5 bases and J by 4 bases, leaving 12 bases between them. CDR1 and CDR2 from the germline V gene are SGHAT and FQNNGV. The CDR3 reads CASSDVRGYNEQFF. CDR3 sequence (DNA): TGTGCCAGCAGCGACGTTAGAGGGTACAATGAGCAGTTCTTC. The full variable domain, in which reference TRBV11-2 and TRBJ2-1 provide the parts outside the CDR3, is EAGVAQSPRYKIIEKRQSVAFWCNPISGHATLYWYQQILGQGPKLLIQFQNNGVVDDSQLPKDRFSAERLKGVDSTLKIQPAKLEDSAVYLCASSDVRGYNEQFFGPGTRLTVL.

The chain joins TRBV4-3 to TRBJ2-1, with 10 bases that match TRBD2. Germline V gives CDR1 LGHNA, CDR2 YSLEER. This CDR3 is built from 17 residues. V was clipped by 0 bases and J by 5 bases; unmatched bases: 7. In nucleotides, the CDR3 is TGCGCCAGCAGCCAAGATCTAGCGGGAGAGGTCCACAATGAGCAGTTCTTC. This encodes CASSQDLAGEVHNEQFF.

The chain employs TRBV9 and TRBJ2-7, with D perhaps matching TRBD2 (5 bases). Trimming cost V 0 bases and J 6 bases, with 16 bases left between them. This CDR3 is 15 amino acids long. The germline CDR1 and CDR2 sequences are SGDLS and YYNGEE. CDR3 protein: CASSVGGGAFTEQYF. Written as DNA, the CDR3 is TGTGCCAGCAGCGTAGGCGGAGGAGCGTTTACCGAGCAGTACTTC.

This clone was detected a few times. The chain employs TRBV5-4 and TRBJ1-1, with a weak D call TRBD1 (6 bases). Germline CDR1 is SGHNT and CDR2 is YYREEE (reference sequence). Trimming cost V 9 bases and J 1 base, with 10 bases left between them. This CDR3 region has 12 residues. The CDR3 protein is CATHRENTEAFF. The CDR3 region has the DNA TGTGCCACACACAGGGAGAACACTGAAGCTTTCTTT.

This chain links TRBV11-1 with TRBJ1-5; no definite D call. Deletions cut 1 base from V and 2 bases from J, with 9 bases between. Germline CDR1 is SGHAT and CDR2 is FQDESV (reference sequence). The CDR3 is 15 amino acids. CDR3 DNA: TGTGCCAGCAGCTTAGGTCGGGGAGGCAATCAGCCCCAGCATTTT. It specifies CASSLGRGGNQPQHF.

This clone was seen once. The CDR3 DNA reads TGCAGCGTGGATGGACAGGGGGTCTATGGCTACACCTTC. It is translated as CSVDGQGVYGYTF. V gene TRBV29-1 combines with J gene TRBJ1-2; 10 bases line up with TRBD1. CDR3 size: 13 residues. The J segment lost 4 bases and the V segment lost 6 bases, leaving 5 bases of the junction unmatched. Germline loops: CDR1 SQVTM, CDR2 ANQGSEA. The whole variable domain, remainder taken from reference TRBV29-1 and TRBJ1-2, is SAVISQKPSRDICQRGTSLTIQCQVDSQVTMMFWYRQQPGQSLTLIATANQGSEATYESGFVIDKFPISRPNLTFSTLTVSNMSPEDSSIYLCSVDGQGVYGYTFGSGTRLTVV.

The chain has TRBV5-1 and TRBJ2-7; D not certain. Trimming left V 0 bases short and J 0 bases short, with 7 bases between. Germline loops: CDR1 SGHRS, CDR2 YFSETQ. The CDR3 extends over 14 amino acids. CDR3 loop: CASSLVAVSYEQYF. The DNA of the CDR3 is TGCGCCAGCAGCTTGGTTGCGGTCTCCTACGAGCAGTACTTC.

J is TRBJ2-6 and V is TRBV7-8, with unresolved D. This CDR3 has 19 residues. V was cut by 0 bases and J by 1 base, with 16 bases left in between. CDR1 is SGHVS and CDR2 is FQNEAQ in the germline V gene. CDR3 sequence (DNA): TGTGCCAGCAGCTTAGCAACGAGCTATAGAACTTCTGGGGCCAACGTCCTGACTTTC. Translating it yields CASSLATSYRTSGANVLTF.

The chain links TRBV7-2 to TRBJ2-5; D gene uncertain. Trimming removed 5 bases at V and 4 bases at J, with 8 bases between. The CDR3 consists of 12 residues. Germline V gene data show CDR1 as SGHTA and CDR2 as FQGNSA. The chain's CDR3 is CASSLTIETQYF. CDR3 bases: TGTGCCAGCAGCCTAACTATAGAGACCCAGTACTTC.